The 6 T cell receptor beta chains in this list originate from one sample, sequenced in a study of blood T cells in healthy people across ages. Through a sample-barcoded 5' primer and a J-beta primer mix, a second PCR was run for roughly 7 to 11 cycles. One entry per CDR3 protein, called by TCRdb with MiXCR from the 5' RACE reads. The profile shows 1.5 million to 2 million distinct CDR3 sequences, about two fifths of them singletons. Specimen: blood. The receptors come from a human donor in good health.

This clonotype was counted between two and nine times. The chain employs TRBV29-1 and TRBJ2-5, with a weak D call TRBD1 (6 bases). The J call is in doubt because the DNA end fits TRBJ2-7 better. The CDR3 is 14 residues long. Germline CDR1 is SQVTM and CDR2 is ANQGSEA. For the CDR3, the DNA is TGCAGCGTTGTTTTGGTAGCAGGGGTCTACGAGCAGTACTTC. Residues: CSVVLVAGVYEQYF.

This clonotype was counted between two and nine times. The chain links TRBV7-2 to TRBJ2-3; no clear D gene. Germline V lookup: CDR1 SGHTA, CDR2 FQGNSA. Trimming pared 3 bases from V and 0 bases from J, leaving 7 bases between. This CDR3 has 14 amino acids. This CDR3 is CASSFAVSTDTQYF. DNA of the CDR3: TGTGCCAGCAGCTTTGCAGTGAGCACAGATACGCAGTATTTT.

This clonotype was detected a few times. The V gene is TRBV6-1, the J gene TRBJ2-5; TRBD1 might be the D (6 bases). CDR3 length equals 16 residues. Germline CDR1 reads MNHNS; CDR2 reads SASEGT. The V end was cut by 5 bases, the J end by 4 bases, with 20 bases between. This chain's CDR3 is CASSQGQQAGVETQYF. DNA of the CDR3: TGTGCCAGCAGTCAAGGACAGCAGGCAGGGGTAGAGACCCAGTACTTC.

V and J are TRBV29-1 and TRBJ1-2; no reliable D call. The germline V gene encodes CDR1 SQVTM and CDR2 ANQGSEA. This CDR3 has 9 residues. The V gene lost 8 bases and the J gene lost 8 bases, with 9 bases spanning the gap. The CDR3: CSPVPGYTF. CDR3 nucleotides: TGCAGCCCCGTCCCAGGCTACACCTTC.

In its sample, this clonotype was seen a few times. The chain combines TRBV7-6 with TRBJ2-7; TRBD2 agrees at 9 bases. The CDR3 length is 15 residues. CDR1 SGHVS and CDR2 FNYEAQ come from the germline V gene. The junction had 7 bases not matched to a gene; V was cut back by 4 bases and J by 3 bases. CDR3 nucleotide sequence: TGTGCCAGCAGCTACAGCGGGGGGCCAAACTACGAGCAGTACTTC. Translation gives CASSYSGGPNYEQYF.

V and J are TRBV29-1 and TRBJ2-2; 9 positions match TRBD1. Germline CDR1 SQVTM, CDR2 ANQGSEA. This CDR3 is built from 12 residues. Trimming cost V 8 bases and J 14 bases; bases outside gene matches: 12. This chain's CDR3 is CSMTTGQGSLFF. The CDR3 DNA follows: TGCAGCATGACCACGGGACAGGGTAGTCTGTTTTTT.